The clone carrying this T cell receptor (beta chain) was recorded once. Compared with germline, one end of the junction differs, possibly owing to a read error. Noted time point: newly diagnosed GD, antithyroid drugs for less than 3 months. Scientists built the TCR library using RNA that was extracted from PBMCs. TCR beta libraries were built with iRepertoire HTBI primers and Arm-PCR of CDR3 regions. TCRdb re-called the multiplex PCR reads through MiXCR, storing one row per CDR3 protein. The sample shows approximately 470,000 distinct CDR3 sequences, under 20% of them seen only once. This sample is part of a study of regulatory T cells in long-lasting Graves disease. Germline CDR1 is SEHNR and CDR2 is FQNEAQ (reference sequence). This CDR3 region has 15 residues. These sequences were also reported in another study, on T cells in Graves' hyperthyroidism and ophthalmopathy.

This chain links TRBV7-9 with TRBJ2-3, with 7 bases fitting TRBD2. This TCR was sampled from a man between 35 and 55 years old with Graves disease. Source: peripheral blood mononuclear cells (PBMCs), taken at new diagnosis, from a patient treated with antithyroid drugs. In DNA form, the CDR3 reads TGTGCCAGCAACTTATCTAGCGGAAACACAGATACGCAGTATTTT. Encoded protein: CASNLSSGNTDTQYF.